Listed below are T cell receptor beta chains from one sample, sequenced in a study of human T cells and chemical hapten exposure. TCRdb redid the calling of the RACE reads with MiXCR, one entry per CDR3 protein. This sample has around 60,000 distinct CDR3 sequences; around 7% occur once, and the top ten carry more than 1.5%. Sequenced here: whole blood, sampled in connection with sensitization to the hapten diphenylcyclopropenone (DPC). These receptors all come from a woman in her thirties with alopecia areata. Some clones in this sample may be carry-over from other donors' samples. Each CDR3 is given with its conserved first and last residue. Each record gives: CDR3 DNA, CDR3 protein, D gene, J gene, V gene, clone size. The D gene is left open where the match is weak. Clone size appears in some rows only: once, few, many, or a class for an expanded clone.

TGTGCCAGCAGCCACGGCCGGGGGAAATTCGACATTCAGTACTTC	CASSHGRGKFDIQYF	.	TRBJ2-4	TRBV4-2	many
TGTGCCACCAGTGAGGGAGAGGCGCCCTCGGTTGGGGAGCAGTTCTTC	CATSEGEAPSVGEQFF	.	TRBJ2-1	TRBV24-1	few
TGTGCCAGTAGTCTCCGACAGGGCGGAAAGACTGAAGCTTTCTTT	CASSLRQGGKTEAFF	TRBD1	TRBJ1-1	TRBV19	few
TGTGCCTGGAGGATGACAGGGCCAGATACGCAGTATTTT	CAWRMTGPDTQYF	TRBD1	TRBJ2-3	TRBV30	.
TGTGCCAGCAGCCAAGACCTAGCGGGGGTTGTTCAGACCCAGTACTTC	CASSQDLAGVVQTQYF	TRBD2	TRBJ2-5	TRBV3-1	.
TGTGCCAGCAGCTTAGCTTCCGATGAAAAACTGTTTTTT	CASSLASDEKLFF	.	TRBJ1-4	TRBV7-9	many
TGCAGTGCTGATTACAGGGGCGGTCAGCCCCAGCATTTT	CSADYRGGQPQHF	TRBD1	TRBJ1-5	TRBV20-1	.
TGTGCCAGCAGCGCGTACCAACAGGGGGAGCTGTTTTTT	CASSAYQQGELFF	.	TRBJ2-2	TRBV7-3	many
TGTGCCAGCAGTTTGGCCAGGGGGTCGGGGGCAGATACGCAGTATTTT	CASSLARGSGADTQYF	.	TRBJ2-3	TRBV12-3/TRBV12-4	few
TGTGCCAGCTCATACGGAACGAACACTGAAGCTTTCTTT	CASSYGTNTEAFF	.	TRBJ1-1	TRBV18	many